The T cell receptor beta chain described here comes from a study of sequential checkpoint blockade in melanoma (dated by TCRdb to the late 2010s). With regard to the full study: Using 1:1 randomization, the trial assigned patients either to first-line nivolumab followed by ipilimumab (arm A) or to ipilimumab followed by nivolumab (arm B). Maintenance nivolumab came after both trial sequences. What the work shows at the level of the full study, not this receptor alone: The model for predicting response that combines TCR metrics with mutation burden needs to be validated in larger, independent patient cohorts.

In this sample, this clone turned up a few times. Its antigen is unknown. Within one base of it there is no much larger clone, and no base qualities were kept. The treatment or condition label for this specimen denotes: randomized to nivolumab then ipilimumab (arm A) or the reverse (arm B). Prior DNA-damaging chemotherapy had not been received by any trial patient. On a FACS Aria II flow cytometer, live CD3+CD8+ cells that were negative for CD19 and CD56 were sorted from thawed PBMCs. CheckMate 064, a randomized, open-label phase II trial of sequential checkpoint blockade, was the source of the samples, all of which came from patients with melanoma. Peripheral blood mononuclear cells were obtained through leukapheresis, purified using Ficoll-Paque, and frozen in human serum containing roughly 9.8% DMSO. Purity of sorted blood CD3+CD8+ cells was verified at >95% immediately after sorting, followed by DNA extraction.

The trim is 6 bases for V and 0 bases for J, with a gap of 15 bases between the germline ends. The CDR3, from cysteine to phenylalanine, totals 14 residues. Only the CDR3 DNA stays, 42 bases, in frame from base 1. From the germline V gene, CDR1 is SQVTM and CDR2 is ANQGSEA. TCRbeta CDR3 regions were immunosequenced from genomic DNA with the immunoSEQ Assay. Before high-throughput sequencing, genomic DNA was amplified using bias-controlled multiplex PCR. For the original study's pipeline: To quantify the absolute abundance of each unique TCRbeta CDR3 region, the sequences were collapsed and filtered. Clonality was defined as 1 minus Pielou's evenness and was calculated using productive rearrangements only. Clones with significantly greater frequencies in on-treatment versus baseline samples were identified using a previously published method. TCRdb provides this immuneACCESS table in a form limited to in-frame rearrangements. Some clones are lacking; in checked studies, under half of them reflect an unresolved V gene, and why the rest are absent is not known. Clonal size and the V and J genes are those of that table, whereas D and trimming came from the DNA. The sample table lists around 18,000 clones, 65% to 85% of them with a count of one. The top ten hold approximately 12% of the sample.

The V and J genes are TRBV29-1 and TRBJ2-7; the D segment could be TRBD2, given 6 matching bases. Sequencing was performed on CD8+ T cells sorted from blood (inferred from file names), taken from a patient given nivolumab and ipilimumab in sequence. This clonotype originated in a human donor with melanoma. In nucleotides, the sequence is TGCAGCGTGGGGTGGGCGGGAAGCTCCTACGAGCAGTACTTC. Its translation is CSVGWAGSSYEQYF.